This T cell receptor beta chain was obtained from a study of shared clonotypes between healthy human individuals. The study's findings and limits: Naive subsets tended to show greater estimated richness than memory subsets.

Each of the donors was a healthy adult who was HIV-negative and had not had a recent acute infection or vaccination. Worth noting for this clone: Its antigen is not identified.

Trimming took off 0 bases at V and 5 bases at J, with 12 bases between the two ends. CDR1 and CDR2 from the germline V gene are SGHNT and YYREEE (reference sequence). CDR3 size: 14 residues. Some clones are missing from TCRdb's copy, which holds only in-frame ones; the method was immunoSEQ multiplex PCR. The sample has some 200,000 clones; over 50% are singletons. Source material: memory CD4+ T cells sorted from blood. Subset indicated: CD45RA-negative fraction. This clonotype originated in a young man in good health. This rearrangement joins TRBV5-4 to TRBJ2-7; the D gene is possibly TRBD1 (6 bases). The CDR3 DNA sequence: TGTGCCAGCAGCTTGGGTGGCAGGGGTGACGAGCAGTACTTC. It translates to CASSLGGRGDEQYF.